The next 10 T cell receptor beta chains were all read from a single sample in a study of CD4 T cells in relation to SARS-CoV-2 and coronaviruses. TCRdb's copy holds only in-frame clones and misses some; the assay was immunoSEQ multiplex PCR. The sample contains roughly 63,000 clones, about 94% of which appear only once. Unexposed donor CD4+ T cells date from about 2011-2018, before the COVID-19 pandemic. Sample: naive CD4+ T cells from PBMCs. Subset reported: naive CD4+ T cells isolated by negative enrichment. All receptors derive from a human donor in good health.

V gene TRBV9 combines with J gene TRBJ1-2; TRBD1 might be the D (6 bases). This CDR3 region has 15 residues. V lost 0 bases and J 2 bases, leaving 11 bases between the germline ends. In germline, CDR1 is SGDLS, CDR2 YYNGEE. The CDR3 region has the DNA TGTGCCAGCAGCGTAGAGGGGACATCCAACTATGGCTACACCTTC. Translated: CASSVEGTSNYGYTF.

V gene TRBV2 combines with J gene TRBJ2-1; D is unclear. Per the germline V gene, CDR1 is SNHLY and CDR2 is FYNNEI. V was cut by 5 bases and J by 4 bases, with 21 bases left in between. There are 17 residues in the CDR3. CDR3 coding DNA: TGTGCCAGCAGTTCCAACCTGGCCCGTGGCCCATACAATGAGCAGTTCTTC. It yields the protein CASSSNLARGPYNEQFF.

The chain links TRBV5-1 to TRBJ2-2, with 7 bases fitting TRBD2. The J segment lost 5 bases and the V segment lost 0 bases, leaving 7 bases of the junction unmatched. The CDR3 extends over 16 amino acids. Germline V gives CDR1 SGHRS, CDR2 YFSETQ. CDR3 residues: CASSLGAGDGTGELFF. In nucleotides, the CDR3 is TGCGCCAGCAGCTTGGGGGCGGGAGACGGAACCGGGGAGCTGTTTTTT.

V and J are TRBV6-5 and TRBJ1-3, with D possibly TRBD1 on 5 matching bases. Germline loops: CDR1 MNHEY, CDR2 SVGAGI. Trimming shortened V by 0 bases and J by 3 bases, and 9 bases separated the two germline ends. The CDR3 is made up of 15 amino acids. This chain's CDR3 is CASSYSGGGGNTIYF. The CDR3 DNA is TGTGCCAGCAGTTACTCCGGCGGGGGTGGAAACACCATATATTTT.

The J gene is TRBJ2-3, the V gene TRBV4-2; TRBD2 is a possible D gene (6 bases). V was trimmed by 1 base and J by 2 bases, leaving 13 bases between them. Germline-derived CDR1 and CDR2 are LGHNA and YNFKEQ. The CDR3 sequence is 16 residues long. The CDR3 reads CASSQVWGDPTDTQYF. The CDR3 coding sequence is TGTGCCAGCAGCCAAGTATGGGGGGACCCCACAGATACGCAGTATTTT.

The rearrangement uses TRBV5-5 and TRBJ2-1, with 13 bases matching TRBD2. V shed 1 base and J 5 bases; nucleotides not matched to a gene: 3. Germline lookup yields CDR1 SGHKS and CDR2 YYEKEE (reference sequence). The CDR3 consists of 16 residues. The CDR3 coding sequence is TGTGCCAGCAGCTTGTGGACTAGCGGGAGTCACAATGAGCAGTTCTTC. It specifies CASSLWTSGSHNEQFF.

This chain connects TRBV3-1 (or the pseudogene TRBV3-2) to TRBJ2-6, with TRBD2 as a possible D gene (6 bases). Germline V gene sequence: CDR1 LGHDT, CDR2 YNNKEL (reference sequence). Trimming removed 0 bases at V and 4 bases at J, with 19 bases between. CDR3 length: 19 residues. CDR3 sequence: CASSQEPGLGNGGANVLTF. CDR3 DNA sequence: TGTGCCAGCAGCCAAGAACCGGGACTGGGAAATGGGGGGGCCAACGTCCTGACTTTC.

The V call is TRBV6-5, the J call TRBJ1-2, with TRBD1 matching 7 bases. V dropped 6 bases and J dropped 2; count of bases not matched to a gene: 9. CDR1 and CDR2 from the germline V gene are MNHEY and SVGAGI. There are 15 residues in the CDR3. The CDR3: CASRQTGSGNYGYTF. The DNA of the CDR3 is TGTGCCAGCAGGCAGACAGGGTCTGGAAACTATGGCTACACCTTC.

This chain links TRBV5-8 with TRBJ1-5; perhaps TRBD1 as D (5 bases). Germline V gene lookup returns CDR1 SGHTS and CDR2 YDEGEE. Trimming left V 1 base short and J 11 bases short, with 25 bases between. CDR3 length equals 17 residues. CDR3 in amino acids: CASSLSPAGILVRTQHF. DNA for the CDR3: TGTGCCAGCAGCTTGTCCCCAGCAGGGATCTTGGTACGGACCCAGCATTTT. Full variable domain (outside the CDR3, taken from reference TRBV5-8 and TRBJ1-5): EAGVTQSPTHLIKTRGQQATLRCSPISGHTSVYWYQQALGLGLQFLLWYDEGEERNRGNFPPRFSGRQFPNYSSELNVNALELEDSALYLCASSLSPAGILVRTQHFGDGTRLSIL.

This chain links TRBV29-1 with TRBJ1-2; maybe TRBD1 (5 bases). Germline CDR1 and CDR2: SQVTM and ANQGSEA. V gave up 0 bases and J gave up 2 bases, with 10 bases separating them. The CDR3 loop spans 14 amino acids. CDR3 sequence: CSVEDLQGNYGYTF. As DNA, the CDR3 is TGCAGCGTTGAAGATCTCCAGGGCAACTATGGCTACACCTTC. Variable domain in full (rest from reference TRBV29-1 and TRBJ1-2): SAVISQKPSRDICQRGTSLTIQCQVDSQVTMMFWYRQQPGQSLTLIATANQGSEATYESGFVIDKFPISRPNLTFSTLTVSNMSPEDSSIYLCSVEDLQGNYGYTFGSGTRLTVV.